Listed below are T cell receptor beta chains from one sample, sequenced in a study of breast tumors, draining lymph nodes, adjacent tissues. MiXCR, applied by TCRdb to the multiplex PCR reads, yields one record per CDR3 protein. The sample holds approximately 52,000 distinct CDR3 sequences; approximately 45% are singletons and the top ten take 10%. Sequencing was done on a sample of breast tumor tissue. The receptor set was obtained from a female donor with breast cancer. Some clones in this sample may be carry-over from other donors' samples. The CDR3 runs from the conserved cysteine through the conserved F or W. D genes are given only for firm matches.

TRBD1,TRBV11-2,TRBJ2-1,CASSLGTGGNEQFF
-,TRBV5-4,TRBJ1-2,CASSPSRSGGYTF
-,TRBV3-1,TRBJ1-1,CASSQDRGNTEAFF
TRBD2,TRBV10-3,TRBJ2-7,CAISVTSGDEQYF
-,TRBV29-1,TRBJ1-1,CSARPQEDTEAFF
-,TRBV7-7,TRBJ1-1,CASTKGGANTEAFF
-,TRBV20-1,TRBJ1-3,CSARDRRRLSGNAIYF
-,TRBV11-2,TRBJ2-2,CASSLGAKTGELFF
-,TRBV4-3,TRBJ1-3,CAISVRFGGRTGNAIYF
-,TRBV19,TRBJ2-2,CASRSFGGRNTGELFF
-,TRBV7-3,TRBJ1-2,CASRPAPTGRSSGYTF
-,TRBV20-1,TRBJ2-5,CSARSEGETPYF
TRBD2,TRBV4-2,TRBJ2-3,CASSQVGAGGTDTQYF
-,TRBV7-8,TRBJ2-7,CASSLGGPIYEQYF
-,TRBV7-8,TRBJ1-5,CASSLGQVRNQPQHF
TRBD2,TRBV10-2,TRBJ2-1,CASSIAGGYNEQFF
-,TRBV25-1,-,CASSAPGTTYEQYF
TRBD2,TRBV11-2,TRBJ2-1,CASSLTASGENEQFF
TRBD1,TRBV10-3,TRBJ1-1,CAISDATGGYGYTEAFF
-,TRBV28,TRBJ1-3,CASSLPGNTIYF
-,TRBV18,TRBJ1-2,CASSPDPKDYGYTF
TRBD2,TRBV2,TRBJ2-1,CASSQLAGGSYNEQFF
-,TRBV28,TRBJ2-5,CASSFSPDQETQYF
TRBD2,TRBV20-1,TRBJ2-3,CSAEVAASGRVDTQYF
-,TRBV19,TRBJ1-3,CASSIRRVEGKPIYF
TRBD2,TRBV7-9,TRBJ2-7,CASSPLLAGGPGNEQYF